One sample yielded the 24 T cell receptor beta chains listed below, sequenced in a study of identical twins. TCRdb redid the calling of the 5' RACE reads with MiXCR, one entry per CDR3 protein. The sample contains 500,000 to 550,000 distinct CDR3 sequences, roughly a fifth of which appear only once. The same sample was also used in a study of T cells expressing NK-cell markers.

Material: CD4+ T cells sorted from blood. The source is a woman younger than 35 in good health.

A few counts support this clonotype. This chain connects TRBV12-3 or TRBV12-4 to TRBJ2-1; D tentatively reads TRBD1 or TRBD2 (6 bases each). V lost 6 bases, J lost 3 bases, and 21 bases lay in between. This CDR3 contains 17 residues. The CDR3 DNA is TGTGCCAGCAGAGGGGGGTGGCCCTACAGTTTCTACAATGAGCAGTTCTTC. Protein product: CASRGGWPYSFYNEQFF.

The chain links TRBV7-2 to TRBJ2-5; D is perhaps TRBD2 (7 bases). Germline-derived CDR1 and CDR2 are SGHTA and FQGNSA. The ends were cut back, 2 bases at V and 4 bases at J, with 17 bases in the middle. CDR3 length equals 16 residues. CDR3 nucleotide sequence: TGTGCCAGCAGCTTAAAGGGGGGGGTGTGGGGAGAGACCCAGTACTTC. Translating gives CASSLKGGVWGETQYF.

This clonotype was found a few times. This chain links TRBV15 with TRBJ2-3, with TRBD2 matching over 12 bases. Trimming removed 0 bases from V and 5 bases from J; junction bases left unmatched: 0. Per germline, CDR1 LNHNV and CDR2 YYDKDF (reference sequence). The CDR3 loop spans 15 amino acids. The CDR3 nucleotides are TGTGCCACCAGCAGAGAACTAGCGGGAGGAGATACGCAGTATTTT. The encoded protein is CATSRELAGGDTQYF.

This clonotype was picked up many times. V is TRBV5-1 and J is TRBJ1-5; 9 nucleotides agree with TRBD1. CDR3 size: 14 residues. Trimming took 4 bases from V and 4 from J; bases not matched to a gene: 3. From germline, CDR1 is SGHRS and CDR2 YFSETQ. This chain's CDR3 is CASSQGTGNQPQHF. CDR3 bases: TGCGCCAGCAGCCAGGGGACAGGGAATCAGCCCCAGCATTTT.

The chain has TRBV20-1 and TRBJ2-3; TRBD2 is a possible D gene (6 bases). This CDR3 is 14 amino acids long. The germline V and J ends were trimmed by 4 bases and 1 base, with 12 bases remaining between them. In germline, CDR1 is DFQATT, CDR2 SNEGSKA (reference sequence). The CDR3 DNA sequence: TGCAGTGCTACGTCCCCGGGAGGCACAGATACGCAGTATTTT. Its protein product is CSATSPGGTDTQYF.

There are a few counts of this clonotype. J is TRBJ1-6 and V is TRBV5-6; 7 nucleotides line up with TRBD1. The CDR3 covers 14 residues. Germline CDR1 SGHDT, CDR2 YYEEEE. J lost 5 bases, V lost 7 bases, and 6 bases had no gene match. The CDR3 region has the DNA TGTGCCAGCGCCCGGGACAGAAATAATTCACCCCTCCACTTT. Translation gives CASARDRNNSPLHF.

This clonotype showed up just a few times. This chain connects TRBV6-2 or TRBV6-3 to TRBJ2-2; TRBD1 matches at 9 bases. CDR3 length: 15 residues. CDR1 is MNHEY, CDR2 SVGEGT, per germline. After removal of 5 bases from V and 4 bases from J, the junction contained 5 bases not matched to a gene. The CDR3 DNA follows: TGTGCCAGCAGTGGCCGGGACAGGGTCACCGGGGAGCTGTTTTTT. Translated, it gives CASSGRDRVTGELFF.

In its sample, this clonotype was seen a few times. The chain is built from TRBV20-1 and TRBJ1-5; possible D gene TRBD1, 6 bases. CDR1 and CDR2 (germline): DFQATT, SNEGSKA (reference sequence). The ends were cut back, 3 bases at V and 3 bases at J, with 12 bases in the middle. The CDR3 length is 14 residues. For the CDR3, the DNA is TGCAGTGCTAGGGGTGGACAGTTCAATCAGCCCCAGCATTTT. The encoded protein is CSARGGQFNQPQHF.

In this sample, this clonotype turned up a few times. Here the CDR3 DNA reads TGCGCCAGCAGCCCCACGTCGGGGACTGAAGCTTTCTTT. The encoded protein is CASSPTSGTEAFF. This chain uses TRBV4-3 with TRBJ1-1; D not certain. There are 13 residues in the CDR3. V lost 4 bases to trimming and J lost 5 bases, with 11 bases between them. From germline, CDR1 is LGHNA and CDR2 YSLEER.

Remarks on this clonotype: The junction and the germline gene differ at one end; a read error may be behind it. This rearrangement joins TRBV9 to TRBJ2-1, with D hard to call. The CDR3 has 12 residues. Germline-derived CDR1 and CDR2 are SGDLS and YYNGEE. Here the CDR3 reads CASGVPSNEQFF. CDR3 coding DNA: TGTGCCAGCGGCGTGCCCTCCAATGAGCAGTTCTTC.

This clonotype showed up just a few times. The CDR3 protein is CASSVDGGQSGGYTF. CDR3 in DNA: TGTGCCAGCAGCGTAGACGGGGGGCAGTCGGGAGGCTACACCTTC. The rearrangement uses TRBV9 and TRBJ1-2, with D possibly matching TRBD1 (6 bases). The V and J ends lost 0 bases and 8 bases respectively, with 17 bases between them. CDR3 size: 15 residues. Germline CDR1 is SGDLS and CDR2 is YYNGEE.

This clonotype was recorded at least ten times. The chain uses TRBV5-1 and TRBJ2-3, with unresolved D. Germline V lookup: CDR1 SGHRS, CDR2 YFSETQ. The CDR3 contains 15 residues. The V gene lost 2 bases and the J gene lost 2 bases, with 12 bases spanning the gap. The CDR3 spells CASSLEAQITDTQYF. The CDR3 nucleotides read TGCGCCAGCAGCTTAGAGGCCCAAATCACAGATACGCAGTATTTT.

In its sample, this clonotype was seen many times. The rearrangement links TRBV20-1 to TRBJ1-2; 7 bases agree with TRBD1. After removal of 3 bases from V and 3 bases from J, the junction contained 7 bases not matched to a gene. The germline V gene has CDR1 DFQATT and CDR2 SNEGSKA (reference sequence). The CDR3 loop spans 14 amino acids. This chain's CDR3 is CSASPIDRDYGYTF. The CDR3 DNA reads TGCAGTGCTAGCCCCATCGACAGGGACTATGGCTACACCTTC.

This clonotype was found a few times. V usage is TRBV12-3 or TRBV12-4 and J usage is TRBJ2-1, with D uncertain. This CDR3 region has 13 residues. V lost 7 bases to trimming and J lost 5 bases, with 12 bases between them. CDR3 coding DNA: TGTGCCAGCACCCTGGCCGGTCACAATGAGCAGTTCTTC. It yields the protein CASTLAGHNEQFF.

The V gene is TRBV11-1, the J gene TRBJ1-2, with D unclear. The CDR3 totals 15 residues. Germline V lookup: CDR1 SGHAT, CDR2 FQDESV (reference sequence). Trimming shortened V by 1 base and J by 3 bases, and 12 bases separated the two germline ends. Here the CDR3 DNA reads TGTGCCAGCAGCTTAGGGATAGCCCCAGACTATGGCTACACCTTC. This translates into CASSLGIAPDYGYTF.

The chain is built from TRBV7-2 and TRBJ1-6, with D tentatively TRBD1 (5 bases). The CDR3 totals 15 residues. Germline assignment: CDR1 SGHTA and CDR2 FQGNSA. Between the trimmed V and J ends, which lost 2 bases and 6 bases, there was a span of 11 bases. CDR3 protein: CASSLYPGTNSPLHF. The CDR3 bases are TGTGCCAGCAGCTTATATCCAGGGACTAATTCACCCCTCCACTTT.

The V and J genes are TRBV27 and TRBJ2-5, with D possibly being TRBD1 (5 bases). V shed 8 bases and J shed 5 bases, with 9 bases lying between them. There are 11 residues in the CDR3. Germline CDR1 MNHEY, CDR2 SMNVEV (reference sequence). The CDR3 spells CASQGGETQYF. CDR3 nucleotides: TGTGCCAGCCAGGGTGGGGAGACCCAGTACTTC.

There are a few counts of this clonotype. The chain joins TRBV7-2 to TRBJ1-1; 8 bases align to TRBD1. Germline values: CDR1 SGHTA, CDR2 FQGNSA. V was clipped by 1 base and J by 4 bases; unmatched bases: 5. This CDR3 is 15 amino acids long. The CDR3 DNA sequence: TGTGCCAGCAGCTTAGGACAGGGGTGGGGCACTGAAGCTTTCTTT. It codes for CASSLGQGWGTEAFF.

This clonotype was seen a handful of times. The J gene is TRBJ2-5, the V gene TRBV9; D might be TRBD1 (5 bases). Looked up from germline, CDR1 is SGDLS and CDR2 is YYNGEE. The CDR3 is 14 residues long. Trimming left V 1 base short and J 2 bases short, with 9 bases between. The CDR3 DNA follows: TGTGCCAGCAGCGTATACGGACAACAAGAGACCCAGTACTTC. This encodes CASSVYGQQETQYF. Supplemented by reference TRBV9 and TRBJ2-5, the full variable domain reads DSGVTQTPKHLITATGQRVTLRCSPRSGDLSVYWYQQSLDQGLQFLIQYYNGEERAKGNILERFSAQQFPDLHSELNLSSLELGDSALYFCASSVYGQQETQYFGPGTRLLVL.

The chain recombines TRBV5-5 with TRBJ1-1, with D possibly matching TRBD1 (6 bases). This CDR3 comprises 15 residues. Germline values: CDR1 SGHKS, CDR2 YYEKEE (reference sequence). V was cut by 4 bases and J by 1 base, with 14 bases left in between. The CDR3 DNA is TGTGCCAGCAGCCCCGAGGTCAGGGGGAACACTGAAGCTTTCTTT. It encodes CASSPEVRGNTEAFF.

The genes are TRBV20-1 and TRBJ1-1, with D unclear. The CDR3 runs 11 residues. The germline gives CDR1 DFQATT, CDR2 SNEGSKA (reference sequence). V was pared by 3 bases and J by 7 bases, with 9 bases between. CDR3 loop: CSASRAFEAFF. CDR3 nucleotide sequence: TGCAGTGCTAGTAGAGCTTTTGAAGCTTTCTTT.

The chain links TRBV7-2 to TRBJ2-7; D not certain. V shed 2 bases and J shed 1 base, with 12 bases lying between them. This CDR3 is 15 amino acids long. The germline CDR1 and CDR2 sequences are SGHTA and FQGNSA. The CDR3 sequence is CASSLYTGPSYEQYF. Here the CDR3 DNA reads TGTGCCAGCAGCTTATATACGGGTCCTTCCTACGAGCAGTACTTC.

This clonotype was recorded a few times. The chain employs TRBV6-2 or TRBV6-3 and TRBJ2-1, with 11 bases fitting TRBD2. Germline V gene lookup returns CDR1 MNHEY and CDR2 SVGEGT. Losses at the gene ends were 0 bases for V and 8 bases for J; bases not matched to a gene: 6. CDR3 length: 16 residues. CDR3 DNA sequence: TGTGCCAGCAGTTACTCGACTAGCGGGACTTGGGATGAGCAGTTCTTC. Translated, it gives CASSYSTSGTWDEQFF.

V is TRBV20-1 and J is TRBJ2-3; 8 nucleotides match TRBD2. After removal of 5 bases from V and 2 bases from J, the junction contained 12 bases not matched to a gene. Germline CDR1 and CDR2: DFQATT and SNEGSKA (reference sequence). This CDR3 has 16 residues. The CDR3 DNA reads as TGCAGTGCTGCAAGAGGTACGGGGGGGGCCACAGATACGCAGTATTTT. Amino acid sequence: CSAARGTGGATDTQYF.